This TCR beta chain was captured in a study of T cells in Graves' hyperthyroidism and ophthalmopathy. It was RNA transcripts that yielded the amplified TCR beta CDR3 regions. HTBI primers were employed in a first-round RT-PCR of the TCR CDR3. TCRdb ran MiXCR on the multiplex PCR reads and lists one entry per CDR3 protein. This sample has about 350,000 distinct CDR3 sequences, with roughly 15% found just once. This clonotype was sampled from a woman aged 60 to 75 with Graves' ophthalmopathy. The specimen sequenced was blood.

This CDR3 reads CASSSTTTGELFF. The DNA for the CDR3 is TGTGCCAGCAGTTCCACAACGACCGGGGAGCTGTTTTTT. The chain recombines TRBV6-1 with TRBJ2-2; D uncertain. Trimming took 5 bases from V and 5 from J, leaving 9 bases between them. The germline CDR1 and CDR2 sequences are MNHNS and SASEGT. The CDR3 is 13 amino acids.